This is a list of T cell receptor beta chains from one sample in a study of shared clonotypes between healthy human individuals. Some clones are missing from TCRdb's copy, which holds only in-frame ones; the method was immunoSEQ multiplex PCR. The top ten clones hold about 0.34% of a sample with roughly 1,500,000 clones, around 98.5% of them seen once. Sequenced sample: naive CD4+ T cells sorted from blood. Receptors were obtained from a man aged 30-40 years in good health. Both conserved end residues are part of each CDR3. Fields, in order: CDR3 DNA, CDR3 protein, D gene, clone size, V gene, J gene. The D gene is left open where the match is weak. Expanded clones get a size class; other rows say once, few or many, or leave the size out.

DNA: TGTGCCAGCAGCCTAATACCGGGACAGGGTCAAGAGACCCAGTACTTC; CDR3: CASSLIPGQGQETQYF; D: TRBD1; size: NA; V: TRBV7-8; J: TRBJ2-5
DNA: TGCGCCAGCAGCCAAGATGGCCCAAGGGGCCTAGCGACCGTACCCGGGGAGCTGTTTTTT; CDR3: CASSQDGPRGLATVPGELFF; D: NA; size: NA; V: TRBV4-3; J: TRBJ2-2
DNA: TGCGCCAGCAGCCAAGCTTCCCCGGCCGGCGGGACCAAAAACATTCAGTACTTC; CDR3: CASSQASPAGGTKNIQYF; D: NA; size: NA; V: TRBV4-1; J: TRBJ2-4
DNA: TGTGCCAGCTCACTCGAGCGGGAGCTAACCTACAATGAGCAGTTCTTC; CDR3: CASSLERELTYNEQFF; D: TRBD2; size: NA; V: TRBV18; J: TRBJ2-1
DNA: TGTGCCAGTAGTGGGCAGGGAGTGAATCAGCCCCAGCATTTT; CDR3: CASSGQGVNQPQHF; D: NA; size: NA; V: TRBV19; J: TRBJ1-5
DNA: TGCAGCGTAAGGCAGGGGAATACTGAAGCTTTCTTT; CDR3: CSVRQGNTEAFF; D: NA; size: NA; V: TRBV29-1; J: TRBJ1-1
DNA: TGTGCCAGCAGTGAAGTTGTTTCGGGACTAGCGGCCGAGCAGTACTTC; CDR3: CASSEVVSGLAAEQYF; D: TRBD2; size: NA; V: TRBV6-1; J: TRBJ2-7
DNA: TGTGCCAGCAGTGATTGGCTAGCGGGAGGGCGGTACAATGAGCAGTTCTTC; CDR3: CASSDWLAGGRYNEQFF; D: TRBD2; size: NA; V: TRBV2; J: TRBJ2-1
DNA: TGTGCCAGCTCACCACTGGGACTATCCTTGAACGGGGAGCTGTTTTTT; CDR3: CASSPLGLSLNGELFF; D: TRBD2; size: NA; V: TRBV18; J: TRBJ2-2
DNA: TGTGCCAGCTCACCGGTTATACAAGCGGGGACTAATGAAAAACTGTTTTTT; CDR3: CASSPVIQAGTNEKLFF; D: NA; size: NA; V: TRBV18; J: TRBJ1-4
DNA: TGTGCCAGCTCCTCAAGGGGGCACACAGGACAGGGAATTGGTGGCTACACCTTC; CDR3: CASSSRGHTGQGIGGYTF; D: TRBD1; size: NA; V: TRBV18; J: TRBJ1-2
DNA: TGCGCCAGCAGCCAAGATGAAGGCGGGGCGACCTACGAGCAGTACTTC; CDR3: CASSQDEGGATYEQYF; D: NA; size: NA; V: TRBV4-1; J: TRBJ2-7
DNA: TGTGCCAGCAGTTATAACGCGGGAGGGAGCACAGATACGCAGTATTTT; CDR3: CASSYNAGGSTDTQYF; D: TRBD2; size: NA; V: TRBV6-5; J: TRBJ2-3
DNA: TGTGCCAGCAGGGACAGGGGAATAGAGAACTATGGCTACACCTTC; CDR3: CASRDRGIENYGYTF; D: TRBD1; size: many; V: TRBV6-6; J: TRBJ1-2
DNA: TGTGCCAGCAGCTTACGGGGCCACGAGCAGTACTTC; CDR3: CASSLRGHEQYF; D: NA; size: NA; V: TRBV7-2; J: TRBJ2-7
DNA: TGTGCCAGTAGTACTCTGGGGAGGACCTACGAGCAGTACTTC; CDR3: CASSTLGRTYEQYF; D: NA; size: NA; V: TRBV19; J: TRBJ2-7
DNA: TGTGCCAGCAGCCTTAAGATTGGCGAGACCCAGTACTTC; CDR3: CASSLKIGETQYF; D: NA; size: NA; V: TRBV27; J: TRBJ2-5
DNA: TGTGCCAGCAGTCCCTTAGGGGTGACGGCTTTAAGGGAGACCCAGTACTTC; CDR3: CASSPLGVTALRETQYF; D: NA; size: NA; V: TRBV14; J: TRBJ2-5
DNA: TGTGCCAGCAGCTTACAGGAGGCCAGGGGTTTGAACTATGGCTACACCTTC; CDR3: CASSLQEARGLNYGYTF; D: NA; size: NA; V: TRBV7-6; J: TRBJ1-2
DNA: TGTGCCAGCCGTAGCGGGAGGGTATACGAGCAGTACTTC; CDR3: CASRSGRVYEQYF; D: TRBD2; size: NA; V: TRBV6-5; J: TRBJ2-7
DNA: TGTGCCAGCAGCTTGGGTGGGGGGTATCAGCCCCAGCATTTT; CDR3: CASSLGGGYQPQHF; D: NA; size: NA; V: TRBV5-5; J: TRBJ1-5
DNA: TGTGCCAGCAGTGAGATCGGGGGAACATTAGGGGAAAAACTGTTTTTT; CDR3: CASSEIGGTLGEKLFF; D: NA; size: NA; V: TRBV28; J: TRBJ1-4
DNA: TGTGCCTCAAATTACGACAGCTCGCCCTACGAGCAGTACTTC; CDR3: CASNYDSSPYEQYF; D: NA; size: once; V: TRBV7-8; J: TRBJ2-7
DNA: TGTGCCAGCAGTTACATAGTGGATCAGCCCCAGCATTTT; CDR3: CASSYIVDQPQHF; D: NA; size: NA; V: TRBV6-6; J: TRBJ1-5
DNA: TGCAGCGTTGAAGAGGGCAGCCACACTGAAGCTTTCTTT; CDR3: CSVEEGSHTEAFF; D: NA; size: NA; V: TRBV29-1; J: TRBJ1-1
DNA: TGTGCCAGCAGCGCCCAAGACCAGGGGTTAGAGACCCAGTACTTC; CDR3: CASSAQDQGLETQYF; D: NA; size: NA; V: TRBV9; J: TRBJ2-5
DNA: TGTGCCAGCAGCTTATTCAGACTCCAAGAGACCCAGTACTTC; CDR3: CASSLFRLQETQYF; D: NA; size: NA; V: TRBV7-9; J: TRBJ2-5
DNA: TGTGCCAGCAGTTTAGAATTGGGGGGGTCGTATGGCTACACCTTC; CDR3: CASSLELGGSYGYTF; D: NA; size: once; V: TRBV28; J: TRBJ1-2
DNA: TGTGCCAGCAGCCCGGGACAGTACGCGAACACCGGGGAGCTGTTTTTT; CDR3: CASSPGQYANTGELFF; D: TRBD1; size: NA; V: TRBV5-5; J: TRBJ2-2
DNA: TGTGCCAGCAGTTTTGGGATTGATTATCAGCCCCAGCATTTT; CDR3: CASSFGIDYQPQHF; D: NA; size: NA; V: TRBV28; J: TRBJ1-5
DNA: TGTGCCAGTAGTTTAAACCACAGGGGGCAGCCCCAGCATTTT; CDR3: CASSLNHRGQPQHF; D: TRBD1; size: NA; V: TRBV19; J: TRBJ1-5
DNA: TGTGCCAGCAGCCCATCAAACACTGAAGCTTTCTTT; CDR3: CASSPSNTEAFF; D: NA; size: NA; V: TRBV9; J: TRBJ1-1
DNA: TGTGCCAGCAGTTTGACAGGGGCTACTGAAGCTTTCTTT; CDR3: CASSLTGATEAFF; D: TRBD1; size: NA; V: TRBV27; J: TRBJ1-1